This is a list of T cell receptor beta chains from one sample in a study of memory CD4+ T cells and cytomegalovirus serostatus. Data came from immunoSEQ multiplex PCR; TCRdb stores just in-frame clones and leaves some out. The sample lists tens of thousands of clones; around 79% were seen once. Sequencing input: memory CD4+ T cells from blood. These receptors originate from an adult in good health and CMV-seronegative. CDR3s include the opening cysteine and the closing phenylalanine or tryptophan. Each record gives: J gene, CDR3 length, V gene, CDR3 protein.

>TRBJ1-2|13|TRBV7-9
CASSLYGEDGYTF
>TRBJ2-5|15|TRBV5-6
CASSLGLGYQGTQYF
>TRBJ1-1|16|TRBV5-1
CASAPGGTGRSTEAFF
>TRBJ2-3|14|TRBV5-1
CASGGGVSTDTQYF
>TRBJ2-2|13|TRBV5-1
CASTLGAFGELFF
>TRBJ1-2|14|TRBV19
CASSIRTNYYGYTF
>TRBJ1-5|12|TRBV19
CATSENNQPQHF
>TRBJ1-1|15|TRBV5-4
CASSLGGQWYTEAFF
>TRBJ1-1|14|TRBV6-6
CASSSTGMNTEAFF
>TRBJ1-1|16|TRBV28
CASRPRRTFGGTEAFF
>TRBJ1-4|16|TRBV27
CASSFYPTATNEKLFF
>TRBJ1-4|12|TRBV13
CASSLSGMDLFF
>TRBJ1-1|14|TRBV4-1
CASSQPGRDTEAFF
>TRBJ2-4|13|TRBV18
CASSPAGQNIQYF
>TRBJ1-6|15|TRBV7-2
CASSLQGSRNSPLHF
>TRBJ1-1|12|TRBV30
CALRTGRTEAFF
>TRBJ1-1|14|TRBV2
CASRNRGRITEAFF
>TRBJ1-4|15|TRBV5-1
CASSKNRATNEKLFF
>TRBJ1-6|13|TRBV27
CASTGRGNSPLHF
>TRBJ1-5|17|TRBV15
CATSRGRGDTSNQPQHF
>TRBJ1-2|13|TRBV15
CATSRDGSGGYTF
>TRBJ2-5|14|TRBV5-1
CASTPIAGQETQYF
>TRBJ1-6|14|TRBV19
CASRAGTGNSPLHF
>TRBJ2-3|16|TRBV28
CASSLIPRGARDTQYF
>TRBJ1-4|12|TRBV2
CASTYQGRKLFF
>TRBJ1-2|13|TRBV5-5
CASSLRPGNGYTF
>TRBJ1-6|14|TRBV6-5
CASFTTGDNSPLHF
>TRBJ1-1|16|TRBV6-1
CASSEDIGQMNTEAFF
>TRBJ2-2|13|TRBV2
CASSERVSGELFF
>TRBJ2-1|17|TRBV11-3
CASSPSSWGSSYNEQFF
>TRBJ2-7|14|TRBV6-6
CASSYDLSSYEQYF
>TRBJ2-5|14|TRBV4-1
CASSLTSGGETQYF
>TRBJ2-6|20|TRBV9
CASSHPGLIGRASGANVLTF
>TRBJ2-3|14|TRBV7-2
CASSAGQITDTQYF
>TRBJ1-3|13|TRBV7-6
CASSLQSGNTIYF
>TRBJ2-4|15|TRBV11-1
CASSATSLAKNIQYF
>TRBJ1-5|14|TRBV2
CASSGREVSQPQHF
>TRBJ2-2|16|TRBV18
CASSPLGTGNTGELFF
>TRBJ1-1|14|TRBV7-2
CASRSDRRNTEAFF
>TRBJ1-5|14|TRBV27
CASSLAGRDQPQHF
>TRBJ1-1|17|TRBV7-9
CASSLALRGSANTEAFF
>TRBJ2-3|11|TRBV10-3
CAISGGRGQYF
>TRBJ1-1|13|TRBV14
CASSQLDPGGAFF
>TRBJ2-5|16|TRBV7-9
CASSPGLAGGKETQYF
>TRBJ2-7|13|TRBV2
CASSRQTPYEQYF
>TRBJ2-1|14|TRBV2
CASGTLSSYNEQFF